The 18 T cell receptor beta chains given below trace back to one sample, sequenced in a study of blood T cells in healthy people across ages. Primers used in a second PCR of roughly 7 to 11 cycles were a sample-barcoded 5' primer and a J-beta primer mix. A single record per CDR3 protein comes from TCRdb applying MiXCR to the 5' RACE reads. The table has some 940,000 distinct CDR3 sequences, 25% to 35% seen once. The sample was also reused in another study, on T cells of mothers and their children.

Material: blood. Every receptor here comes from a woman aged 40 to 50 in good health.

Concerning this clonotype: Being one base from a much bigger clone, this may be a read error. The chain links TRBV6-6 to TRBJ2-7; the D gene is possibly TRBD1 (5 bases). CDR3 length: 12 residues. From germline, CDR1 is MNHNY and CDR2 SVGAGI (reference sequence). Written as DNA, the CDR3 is TGTGCCAGCACGGCAGGGTCCTACCAGCAGTACTTC. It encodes CASTAGSYQQYF.

The CDR3 DNA follows: TGTGCCAGCAGCTTCAGCCAGTTGAACACTGAAGCTTTCTTT. Protein: CASSFSQLNTEAFF. The V call is TRBV13, the J call TRBJ1-1; D not resolved. V was clipped by 3 bases and J by 0 bases, with 8 bases between them. Germline V CDR1 and CDR2: PRHDT, FYEKMQ (reference sequence). This CDR3 spans 14 amino acids.

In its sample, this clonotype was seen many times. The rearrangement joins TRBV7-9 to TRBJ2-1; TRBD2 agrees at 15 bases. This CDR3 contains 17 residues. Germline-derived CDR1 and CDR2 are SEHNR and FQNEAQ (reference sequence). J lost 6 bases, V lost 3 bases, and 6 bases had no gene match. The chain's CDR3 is CASSFSGTSGGTNEQFF. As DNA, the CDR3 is TGTGCCAGCAGCTTCTCCGGGACTAGCGGGGGGACCAATGAGCAGTTCTTC.

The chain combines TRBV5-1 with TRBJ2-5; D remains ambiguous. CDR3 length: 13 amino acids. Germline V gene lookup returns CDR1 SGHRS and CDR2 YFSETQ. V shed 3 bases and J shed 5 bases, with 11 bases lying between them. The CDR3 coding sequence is TGCGCCAGCAGCTCTGTCCTCGGGGAGACCCAGTACTTC. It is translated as CASSSVLGETQYF. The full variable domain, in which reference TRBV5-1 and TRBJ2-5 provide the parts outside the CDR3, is KAGVTQTPRYLIKTRGQQVTLSCSPISGHRSVSWYQQTPGQGLQFLFEYFSETQRNKGNFPGRFSGRQFSNSRSEMNVSTLELGDSALYLCASSSVLGETQYFGPGTRLLVL.

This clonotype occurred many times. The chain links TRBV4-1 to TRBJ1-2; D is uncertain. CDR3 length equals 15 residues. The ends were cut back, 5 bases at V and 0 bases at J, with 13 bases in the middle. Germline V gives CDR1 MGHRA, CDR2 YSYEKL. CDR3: CASSETGSTNYGYTF. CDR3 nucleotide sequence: TGCGCCAGCAGCGAAACCGGGTCGACTAACTATGGCTACACCTTC.

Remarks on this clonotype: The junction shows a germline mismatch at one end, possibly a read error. The chain's CDR3 is CASGQVSSGIYNEQFF. The DNA of the CDR3 is TGCGCCAGCGGCCAAGTCTCTAGCGGGATCTACAATGAGCAGTTCTTC. The chain is built from TRBV4-3 and TRBJ2-1; the match to TRBD2 covers 9 bases. From germline, CDR1 is LGHNA and CDR2 YSLEER. The CDR3 loop spans 16 amino acids.

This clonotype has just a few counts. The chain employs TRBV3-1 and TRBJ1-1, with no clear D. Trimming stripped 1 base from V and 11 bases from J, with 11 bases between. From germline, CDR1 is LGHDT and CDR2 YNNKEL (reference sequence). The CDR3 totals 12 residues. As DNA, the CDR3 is TGTGCCAGCAGCCAAGCACAGCACAACGCTTTCTTT. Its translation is CASSQAQHNAFF.

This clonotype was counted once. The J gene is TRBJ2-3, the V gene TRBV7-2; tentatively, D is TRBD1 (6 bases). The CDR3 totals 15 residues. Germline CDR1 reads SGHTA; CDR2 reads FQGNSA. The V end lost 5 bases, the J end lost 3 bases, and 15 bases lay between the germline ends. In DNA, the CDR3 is TGTGCCAGCAGCACCCGGACAGAGTCGACAGATACGCAGTATTTT. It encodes CASSTRTESTDTQYF.

CDR3 nucleotides: TGTGCCAGCAGCCCTTACCCCATTGAGAAGCAGTACTTC. Translating gives CASSPYPIEKQYF. V gene TRBV7-2 combines with J gene TRBJ2-7; no reliable D call. The germline V and J ends were trimmed by 5 bases and 8 bases, with 16 bases remaining between them. CDR3 length equals 13 residues. CDR1 is SGHTA, CDR2 FQGNSA, per germline.

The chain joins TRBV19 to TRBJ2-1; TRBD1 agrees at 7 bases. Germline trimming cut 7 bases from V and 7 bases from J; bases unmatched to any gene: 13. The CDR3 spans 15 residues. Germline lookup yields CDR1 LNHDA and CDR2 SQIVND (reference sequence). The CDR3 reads CASTKGATARNEQFF. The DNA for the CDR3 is TGTGCCAGTACCAAGGGGGCGACAGCCAGAAATGAGCAGTTCTTC.

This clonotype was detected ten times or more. CDR3 DNA: TGTGCCACCTCAGGGGCTTGGGGGGATACGCAGTATTTT. Protein: CATSGAWGDTQYF. This chain connects TRBV15 to TRBJ2-3, with D perhaps matching TRBD1 (6 bases). The germline V gene encodes CDR1 LNHNV and CDR2 YYDKDF (reference sequence). V lost 8 bases to trimming and J lost 6 bases, with 15 bases between them. The CDR3 length is 13 residues.

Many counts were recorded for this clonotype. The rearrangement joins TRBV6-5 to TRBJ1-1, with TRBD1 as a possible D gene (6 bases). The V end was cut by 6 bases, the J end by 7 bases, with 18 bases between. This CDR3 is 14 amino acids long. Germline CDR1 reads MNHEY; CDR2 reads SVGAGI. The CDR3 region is CASSRGWTDGEAFF. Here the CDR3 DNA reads TGTGCCAGCAGCAGAGGGTGGACAGACGGTGAAGCTTTCTTT.

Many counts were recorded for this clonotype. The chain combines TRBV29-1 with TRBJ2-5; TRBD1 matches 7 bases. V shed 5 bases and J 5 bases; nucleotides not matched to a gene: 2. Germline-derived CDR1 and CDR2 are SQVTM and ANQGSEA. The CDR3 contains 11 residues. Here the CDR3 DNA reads TGCAGCGTTTCACAGGGGGAGACCCAGTACTTC. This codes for CSVSQGETQYF.

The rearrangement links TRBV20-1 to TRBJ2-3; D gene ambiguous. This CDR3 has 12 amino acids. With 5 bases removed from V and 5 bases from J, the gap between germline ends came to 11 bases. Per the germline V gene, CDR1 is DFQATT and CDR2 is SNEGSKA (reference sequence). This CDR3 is CSAEHLGDTQYF. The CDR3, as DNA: TGCAGTGCTGAACACCTGGGAGATACGCAGTATTTT.

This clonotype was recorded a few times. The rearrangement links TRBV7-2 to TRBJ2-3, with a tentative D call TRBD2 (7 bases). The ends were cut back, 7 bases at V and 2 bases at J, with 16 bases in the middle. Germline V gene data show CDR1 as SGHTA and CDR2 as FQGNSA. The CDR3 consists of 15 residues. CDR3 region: CASTAWGGPTDTQYF. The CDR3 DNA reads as TGTGCCAGCACCGCCTGGGGGGGGCCCACAGATACGCAGTATTTT.

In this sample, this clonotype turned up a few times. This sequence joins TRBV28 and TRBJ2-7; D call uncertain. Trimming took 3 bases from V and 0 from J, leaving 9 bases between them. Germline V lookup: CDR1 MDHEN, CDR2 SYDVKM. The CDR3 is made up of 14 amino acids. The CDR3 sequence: CASSFRGVSYEQYF. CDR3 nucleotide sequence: TGTGCCAGCAGTTTTCGAGGAGTCTCCTACGAGCAGTACTTC. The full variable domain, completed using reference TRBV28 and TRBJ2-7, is DVKVTQSSRYLVKRTGEKVFLECVQDMDHENMFWYRQDPGLGLRLIYFSYDVKMKEKGDIPEGYSVSREKKERFSLILESASTNQTSMYLCASSFRGVSYEQYFGPGTRLTVT.

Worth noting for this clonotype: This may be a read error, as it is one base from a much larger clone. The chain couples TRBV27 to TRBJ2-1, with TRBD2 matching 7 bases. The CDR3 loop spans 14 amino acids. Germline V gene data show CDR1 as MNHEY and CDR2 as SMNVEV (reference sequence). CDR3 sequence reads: CASRLSIGGSEQFF. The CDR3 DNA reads TGTGCCAGCAGGTTATCGATTGGCGGGAGTGAGCAGTTCTTC.

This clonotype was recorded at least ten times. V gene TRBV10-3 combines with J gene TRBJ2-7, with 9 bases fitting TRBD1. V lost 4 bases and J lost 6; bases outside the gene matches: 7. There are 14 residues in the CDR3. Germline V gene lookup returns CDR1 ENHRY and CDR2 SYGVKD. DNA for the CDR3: TGTGCCATCAGTGCGGGGACAGGGCTGGGCGAGCAGTACTTC. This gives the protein CAISAGTGLGEQYF.